In its sample, the clone carrying this TCR beta chain was seen a few times. Nominally healthy donors provided the samples, though records likely missed some immune exposures. In the PCR, 60 Vbeta and 13 Jbeta primers were used. In the original analysis: There were 70 million to 95 million unique TCR beta chains by a later count, and about 11 million of them were shared. Clones were sequenced by immunoSEQ multiplex PCR, and TCRdb holds only the in-frame ones, with some missing. That table is the source of V, J and clone size, and D and trimming were worked out from the DNA. The sample holds 100,000 or so clones; approximately 14% are singletons and the top ten take roughly 0.8%. V was pared by 2 bases and J by 6 bases, with 15 bases between. Germline V gene sequence: CDR1 SGDLS, CDR2 YYNGEE. The CDR3 has 15 residues. The data were taken from a study of cytomegalovirus exposure and HLA in healthy donors.

The source is a female donor in good health and CMV-seronegative. Sequenced material: PBMCs. V gene TRBV9 combines with J gene TRBJ2-4, with D tentatively TRBD1 (6 bases). CDR3 coding DNA: TGTGCCAGCAGCGTTAGCCCAACACAGGGAAACATTCAGTACTTC. This codes for CASSVSPTQGNIQYF.